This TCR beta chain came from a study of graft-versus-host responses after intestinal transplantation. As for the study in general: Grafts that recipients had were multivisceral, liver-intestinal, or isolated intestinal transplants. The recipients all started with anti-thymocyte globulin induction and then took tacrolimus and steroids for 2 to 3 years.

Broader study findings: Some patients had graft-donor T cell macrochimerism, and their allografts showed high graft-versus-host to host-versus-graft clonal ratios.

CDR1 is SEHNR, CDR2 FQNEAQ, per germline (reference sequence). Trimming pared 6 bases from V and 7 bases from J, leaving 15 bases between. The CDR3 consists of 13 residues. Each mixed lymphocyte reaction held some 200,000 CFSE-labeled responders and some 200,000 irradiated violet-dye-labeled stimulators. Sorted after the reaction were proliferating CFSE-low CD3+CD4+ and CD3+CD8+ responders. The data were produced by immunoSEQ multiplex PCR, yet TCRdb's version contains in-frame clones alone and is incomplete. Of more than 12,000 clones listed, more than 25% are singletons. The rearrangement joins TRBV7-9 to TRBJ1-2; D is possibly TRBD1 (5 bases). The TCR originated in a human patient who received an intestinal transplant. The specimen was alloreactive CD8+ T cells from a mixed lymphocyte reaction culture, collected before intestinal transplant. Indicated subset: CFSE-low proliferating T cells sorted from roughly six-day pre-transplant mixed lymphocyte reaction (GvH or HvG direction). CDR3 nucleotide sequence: TGTGCCAGCAGAAAGGGGTATTGGTCTGGCTACACCTTC. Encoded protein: CASRKGYWSGYTF.